The source of this TCR beta chain is a study of blood T cells in healthy people across ages. Study outcomes and limitations: Roughly linear declines in TCR beta diversity per million T cells occurred with age. The long-lived group displayed more naive CD4+ cells, plus higher diversity, than the aged donors did.

With regard to this clonotype: Its antigen remains unidentified.

The CDR3 is 15 amino acids. V was cut by 1 base and J by 2 bases, with 11 bases left in between. Together with a sample-barcoded 5' primer, a J-beta primer mix was included in a second PCR lasting about 7 to 11 cycles. With 12 random nucleotides, a template-switch adaptor tagged each individual cDNA molecule. TCRdb re-analysed the 5' RACE reads in MiXCR, keeping a single row per CDR3 protein. The sample yields fewer than 1.5 million distinct CDR3 sequences, roughly 40% seen once. Healthy Russian Caucasian donors spanned ages roughly 6 to 100 years. The sequence came from a woman between 18 and 30 years old in good health. This chain connects TRBV12-3 or TRBV12-4 to TRBJ1-2, with D unclear. The sequenced sample consisted of blood. The CDR3 nucleotides are TGTGCCAGCAGTTTAGGTAAAGGGCTCAACTATGGCTACACCTTC. This translates into CASSLGKGLNYGYTF.